These 16 T cell receptor beta chains were sequenced from one sample in a study of blood T cells in healthy people across ages. Primed by a sample-barcoded 5' primer and a J-beta primer mix, a second PCR proceeded for about 6 to 11 cycles. Each CDR3 protein is one row after TCRdb ran MiXCR on the 5' RACE reads. In the table there are 2 million or so distinct CDR3 sequences, about 50% of which are singletons. Sequencing was carried out using blood. The receptors come from a woman aged 40 to 50 in good health.

V is TRBV4-3 and J is TRBJ2-5; D gene uncertain. The V end was cut by 4 bases, the J end by 4 bases, with 16 bases between. The CDR3 runs 15 residues. CDR1 is LGHNA and CDR2 is YSLEER in the germline V gene. The CDR3 here is CASSPREGLAETQYF. The CDR3 nucleotides are TGCGCCAGCAGCCCCCGTGAAGGCTTGGCAGAGACCCAGTACTTC.

This rearrangement joins TRBV7-6 to TRBJ2-5, with D perhaps TRBD1 (5 bases). Trimming cost V 5 bases and J 11 bases, with 21 bases left between them. Germline values: CDR1 SGHVS, CDR2 FNYEAQ. This CDR3 is 14 amino acids long. The CDR3 sequence is CASSAQTAYNEQYF. The CDR3 bases are TGTGCCAGCAGCGCCCAGACAGCCTACAATGAGCAGTACTTC.

The chain has TRBV4-2 and TRBJ2-1; D is perhaps TRBD1 or TRBD2 (5 bases each). The CDR3 contains 14 residues. Looked up from germline, CDR1 is LGHNA and CDR2 is YNFKEQ. Here the CDR3 DNA reads TGTACCGGCAGCCAAGGGGCACGAGGGAATGAGCAGTTCTTC. Translating gives CTGSQGARGNEQFF.

The rearrangement uses TRBV5-1 and TRBJ2-4; D remains ambiguous. This CDR3 spans 16 amino acids. Germline lookup yields CDR1 SGHRS and CDR2 YFSETQ. Between the trimmed V and J ends, which lost 0 bases and 2 bases, there was a span of 12 bases. For the CDR3, the DNA is TGCGCCAGCAGCTTGGGGTATGATGGAACCAAAAACATTCAGTACTTC. It translates to CASSLGYDGTKNIQYF.

This clonotype was counted only a few times. This clone may be a read error of a much larger clone one base away. The rearrangement joins TRBV7-9 to TRBJ2-1, with D possibly matching TRBD2 (7 bases). With the DNA end fitting TRBJ2-7 better, the J assignment may be wrong. The germline gives CDR1 SEHNR, CDR2 FQNEAQ (reference sequence). This CDR3 has 18 amino acids. The CDR3 DNA reads as TGTGCCAGCAGCCAACCCCTGACTGGGGGGGGCCATTACAATGAGCAGTACTTC. Translation gives CASSQPLTGGGHYNEQYF.

This clonotype was picked up many times. The chain couples TRBV6-2 or TRBV6-3 to TRBJ1-5, with no clear D. Looked up from germline, CDR1 is MNHEY and CDR2 is SVGEGT. The CDR3 is 13 residues long. The V gene lost 1 base and the J gene lost 6 bases, with 7 bases spanning the gap. CDR3 sequence (DNA): TGTGCCAGCAGTTACTACAAGAGTCAGCCCCAGCATTTT. Translation gives CASSYYKSQPQHF.

This chain joins TRBV4-1 and TRBJ2-1; D unclear. Germline CDR1 is MGHRA and CDR2 is YSYEKL. Between the trimmed V and J ends, which lost 1 base and 7 bases, there was a span of 17 bases. The CDR3 is made up of 16 amino acids. CDR3: CASSQGPAIGFNEQFF. Written as DNA, the CDR3 is TGCGCCAGCAGCCAAGGACCCGCAATTGGGTTTAATGAGCAGTTCTTC.

This chain uses TRBV7-9 with TRBJ1-5; weak D call: TRBD1 (5 bases). CDR1 and CDR2 (germline): SEHNR, FQNEAQ (reference sequence). V lost 6 bases and J lost 9, with 9 bases in between. The CDR3 contains 11 residues. CDR3: CASSWGGPQHF. The CDR3 DNA reads as TGTGCCAGCAGTTGGGGGGGGCCCCAGCATTTT.

This clonotype was seen only a few times. The chain links TRBV20-1 to TRBJ2-1, with D possibly called TRBD1 or TRBD2 (6 bases each). The ends were cut back, 6 bases at V and 4 bases at J, with 16 bases in the middle. Germline V gene lookup returns CDR1 DFQATT and CDR2 SNEGSKA (reference sequence). The CDR3 has 14 residues. In DNA, the CDR3 is TGCAGTGCCTGGTCGGGGGCACGATACAATGAGCAGTTCTTC. Residues: CSAWSGARYNEQFF.

V and J are TRBV5-1 and TRBJ2-4, with 11 bases lining up with TRBD1. V shed 4 bases, J shed 6 bases, and the junction held 6 bases outside the gene matches. Germline assignment: CDR1 SGHRS and CDR2 YFSETQ. This CDR3 comprises 15 residues. CDR3 in DNA: TGCGCCAGCAGCACAGCGGACAGGGGGCGAAACATTCAGTACTTC. This translates into CASSTADRGRNIQYF.

This rearrangement joins TRBV29-1 to TRBJ1-2; tentatively, D is TRBD1 (6 bases). The germline CDR1 and CDR2 sequences are SQVTM and ANQGSEA. The CDR3 spans 12 residues. The germline V and J ends were trimmed by 2 bases and 5 bases, with 9 bases remaining between them. The CDR3 here is CSVERGIYGYTF. The CDR3 bases are TGCAGCGTTGAAAGGGGGATATATGGCTACACCTTC. Full variable domain (outside the CDR3, taken from reference TRBV29-1 and TRBJ1-2): SAVISQKPSRDICQRGTSLTIQCQVDSQVTMMFWYRQQPGQSLTLIATANQGSEATYESGFVIDKFPISRPNLTFSTLTVSNMSPEDSSIYLCSVERGIYGYTFGSGTRLTVV.

This clonotype was found once. The chain links TRBV5-1 to TRBJ2-5; 8 bases are a match to TRBD1. The CDR3 consists of 18 residues. Germline assignment: CDR1 SGHRS and CDR2 YFSETQ. J gave up 7 bases and V 3 bases, and 20 bases lay outside the gene matches. The CDR3 nucleotides read TGCGCCAGCAGCTGGGGACTCGGACAGGGTTCATCGAGTGGGACCCAGTACTTC. Its translation is CASSWGLGQGSSSGTQYF.

Only a few counts were recorded for this clonotype. The rearrangement uses TRBV20-1 and TRBJ2-7, with 7 bases fitting TRBD2. Germline V gene data show CDR1 as DFQATT and CDR2 as SNEGSKA (reference sequence). CDR3 length: 14 amino acids. V was clipped by 3 bases and J by 0 bases; unmatched bases: 5. This chain's CDR3 is CSASPGTNSYEQYF. The CDR3 nucleotides read TGCAGTGCTAGCCCCGGGACTAACTCCTACGAGCAGTACTTC.

The CDR3 region has the DNA TGTGCCAGCAGCTTAGCGCGGAGGGCAGGTAGAAAGGATGAGCAGTTCTTC. Residues: CASSLARRAGRKDEQFF. This rearrangement joins TRBV7-2 to TRBJ2-1, with a tentative D call TRBD2 (6 bases). The CDR3 has 17 amino acids. V was pared by 0 bases and J by 8 bases, with 20 bases between. Germline V gene lookup returns CDR1 SGHTA and CDR2 FQGNSA.

The V call is TRBV28, the J call TRBJ2-5, with D possibly TRBD1 on 5 matching bases. Germline V lookup: CDR1 MDHEN, CDR2 SYDVKM. The CDR3 is made up of 13 amino acids. V was cut by 6 bases and J by 5 bases, with 13 bases left in between. The CDR3 reads CASSPPRAETQYF. The CDR3 bases are TGTGCCAGCAGCCCTCCCAGGGCTGAGACCCAGTACTTC.

The genes are TRBV20-1 and TRBJ2-1; the D call may be TRBD1 or TRBD2 (5 bases each). The V gene's germline CDR1 is DFQATT and CDR2 SNEGSKA (reference sequence). This CDR3 is 14 amino acids long. V shed 4 bases and J shed 2 bases, with 12 bases lying between them. The CDR3 protein is CSATSGSPYNEQFF. CDR3 DNA: TGCAGTGCTACCTCAGGGAGCCCCTACAATGAGCAGTTCTTC.